The clone carrying this TCR beta chain was found many times. The data originate from a study of T cells in Graves' hyperthyroidism and ophthalmopathy. Across the study: Sampling of peripheral blood happened at initial diagnosis, prior to any treatment.

Amplification yielded TCR beta CDR3 regions, with RNA transcripts as the source. TCR CDR3 underwent first-round RT-PCR with the HTBI primer set. TCRdb independently ran MiXCR on the multiplex PCR reads; one entry per CDR3 protein. Of roughly 400,000 distinct CDR3 sequences in the sample, 15% to 18% are singletons; the top ten hold 28%. Among the patients, aged 18 to 65, hyperthyroidism was newly diagnosed and had lasted under 2 months. For the diagnoses, clinical symptoms, serum thyroxine and TRAb, thyroid ultrasound and orbital computed tomography were used. This sequence was found in a woman under 30 with Graves' hyperthyroidism that later progressed to Graves' ophthalmopathy. Sequenced input: blood.

The CDR3 DNA reads as TGTGCCAGCAGTTTACGTGCAGTGTATGGCTACACCTTC. This gives the protein CASSLRAVYGYTF. V is TRBV28 and J is TRBJ1-2, with D unresolved. Trimming removed 2 bases at V and 5 bases at J, with 9 bases between. There are 13 residues in the CDR3. The germline gives CDR1 MDHEN, CDR2 SYDVKM.